This TCR beta chain emerged from a study of T cells in Graves' hyperthyroidism and ophthalmopathy. Across the study: Sampling of peripheral blood happened at initial diagnosis, prior to any treatment.

Diagnostic assessment was based on clinical symptoms, serum thyroxine and TRAb, thyroid ultrasound and orbital computed tomography. Germline V gene data show CDR1 as PRHDT and CDR2 as FYEKMQ (reference sequence). The length of the CDR3 is 14 residues. Trimming stripped 6 bases from V and 7 bases from J, with 15 bases between. Template material for amplifying TCR beta CDR3 regions consisted of RNA transcripts. A first-round RT-PCR of the TCR CDR3 used the HTBI primer set. TCRdb itself ran the multiplex PCR reads through MiXCR, one entry per CDR3 protein. The data hold approximately 200,000 distinct CDR3 sequences, with about a sixth observed a single time. There are a few counts of this clonotype.

Source material: blood. This receptor was identified in a man aged 35 to 55 with Graves' hyperthyroidism. The rearrangement links TRBV13 to TRBJ2-2; TRBD2 might be the D (5 bases). DNA for the CDR3: TGTGCCAGCAGTACGGGGTTCCTCGGCGGGGAGCTGTTTTTT. It is translated as CASSTGFLGGELFF.